This is a list of T cell receptor beta chains from one sample in a study of blood T cell repertoires in COVID-19. TCRdb keeps only in-frame clones here, not all; method: immunoSEQ multiplex PCR. The sample lists 70,000 or so clones, around 91% occurring once. Sequencing was done on a sample of peripheral blood. The receptors here all came from a human donor in a cohort sampled during active COVID-19. Each CDR3 is given with its conserved first and last residue. A D gene is named only where the DNA matches it firmly.

j_call d_call v_call cdr3_aa
TRBJ1-6 NA TRBV27 CASTPMGRNSPLHF
TRBJ1-2 NA TRBV3-1/TRBV3-2 CASSQDISGYTF
TRBJ2-7 NA TRBV4-3 CASSHTGLGTYEQYF
TRBJ2-7 NA TRBV7-9 CASSQQGLGTYEQYF
TRBJ2-7 NA TRBV29-1 CSVDNPGETYEQYF
TRBJ1-1 NA TRBV11-2 CASSPVKGKGDTEAFF
TRBJ1-1 NA TRBV30 CAWSRVSGVNTEAFF
TRBJ2-7 TRBD2 TRBV5-6 CASSFPWRGDYEQYF
TRBJ2-7 TRBD1 TRBV6-6 CASTGTGASYEQYF
TRBJ1-4 NA TRBV6-6 CASSYPGGETNEKLFF
TRBJ1-2 TRBD1 TRBV5-4 CASRFGGQVNGYTF
TRBJ1-2 NA TRBV5-5 CASSLEWEDYGYTF
TRBJ2-5 TRBD2 TRBV3-1/TRBV3-2 CASSQGLAGGETQYF
TRBJ2-7 NA TRBV19 CASSHREGLRNEQYF
TRBJ1-2 NA TRBV5-6 CASSIREQGPSNYGYTF
TRBJ1-2 TRBD1 TRBV19 CASSTIRQGVFFYGYTF
TRBJ2-4 NA TRBV21-1 CASSKGAGGRAKNIQYF
TRBJ1-2 NA TRBV29-1 CSVDDLERYGYTF
TRBJ2-7 NA TRBV4-2 CASSQANEAYEQYF
TRBJ1-2 TRBD1 TRBV7-8 CASSFRDRGGYGYTF
TRBJ2-7 TRBD1 TRBV7-3 CASRNPGQGYEQYF
TRBJ1-2 NA TRBV30 CAWSPSQGGYGGYTF
TRBJ1-1 NA TRBV19 CASSIVGDTEAFF
TRBJ2-7 NA TRBV1 CTSSQGGQGRGTYEQYF
TRBJ2-7 NA TRBV5-6 CASSGWDEQYF
TRBJ1-1 NA TRBV7-6 CASSQASGNTEAFF
TRBJ2-1 NA TRBV11-2 CASSLWGGSSYNEQFF
TRBJ2-7 NA TRBV19 CASSSADSGYEQYF
TRBJ1-2 NA TRBV24-1 CATSDSGVPPYGYTF
TRBJ1-2 NA TRBV2 CASSEALRDTSYGYTF
TRBJ1-5 NA TRBV28 CASSRDTETYSNQPQHF